This T cell receptor (beta chain) was captured by sequencing in a study of blood T cells in healthy people across ages. The sample, about 9.7 milliliters of peripheral blood, was drawn from each donor. The study's findings and limits: CMV status of donors was not determined, possibly confounding expanded clonotype changes.

Then a second PCR, running roughly 6 to 12 cycles, was carried out with a sample-barcoded 5' primer and a J-beta primer mix. Researchers report that a template-switch adaptor with 12 random nucleotides tagged each cDNA molecule. Using its own MiXCR run on the 5' RACE reads, TCRdb lists one record per CDR3 protein. The sample holds fewer than 2,000,000 distinct CDR3 sequences; about 39% are singletons and the top ten take roughly 23%. A note on this clonotype: Its antigen is undetermined. Compared with germline, one end of the junction differs, possibly owing to a read error.

Per the germline V gene, CDR1 is MNHEY and CDR2 is SVGAGI. The CDR3 covers 12 residues. The clonotype originates from a human donor in good health. The specimen was blood. The chain has TRBV6-5 and TRBJ1-2, with D unclear. The CDR3 DNA is TGTGCCAGCACCGGGGTTGTGGATGGCTGCACCTTC. As protein: CASTGVVDGCTF.